The rows below give T cell receptor beta chains drawn from one sample of a study of T-cell reconstitution after alpha-beta-depleted transplantation in children. MiXCR was run by TCRdb on the PCR reads, yielding one entry per CDR3 protein. The sample shows 190,000 or so distinct CDR3 sequences, roughly 7.5% of them seen only once. The sample was PBMCs from the stem cell graft donor, taken from the stem cell graft. The receptors shown here come from a human donor who donated a stem cell graft to a child with Wiskott-Aldrich syndrome. Each CDR3 is given with its conserved first and last residue. Fields, in order: clone size, V gene, D gene, J gene, CDR3 DNA, CDR3 protein. A D gene is named only where the DNA matches it firmly. Only part of the rows carry a size: once, few, many, or a class if the clone is expanded.

size: many
V: TRBV7-2
D: -
J: TRBJ2-7
DNA: TGTGCCAGCAGCCCCACAGGGTCCCCCTACGAGCAGTACTTC
CDR3: CASSPTGSPYEQYF

size: many
V: TRBV30
D: -
J: TRBJ2-2
DNA: TGTGCCTGGCTTTGGACCGGGGAGCTGTTTTTT
CDR3: CAWLWTGELFF

size: many
V: TRBV7-9
D: -
J: TRBJ2-3
DNA: TGTGCCAGCAGACGGGAGGGACAGCCCACAGATACGCAGTATTTT
CDR3: CASRREGQPTDTQYF

size: -
V: TRBV5-8
D: -
J: TRBJ2-7
DNA: TGTGCCAGCAGCTACCCGAGCTCGAGGTACTTC
CDR3: CASSYPSSRYF

size: many
V: TRBV27
D: TRBD1
J: TRBJ2-2
DNA: TGTGCCAGCAGTTCTATCGGGACAGGGAACACCGGGGAGCTGTTTTTT
CDR3: CASSSIGTGNTGELFF

size: many
V: TRBV6-5
D: -
J: TRBJ1-1
DNA: TGTGCCAGCAGTTACCTCTCCTCTGGGAACACTGAAGCTTTCTTT
CDR3: CASSYLSSGNTEAFF

size: many
V: TRBV12-3/TRBV12-4
D: -
J: TRBJ2-5
DNA: TGTGCCAGCAGTTTAACCAACCGAGGGAGCCAAGAGACCCAGTACTTC
CDR3: CASSLTNRGSQETQYF

size: -
V: TRBV7-9
D: -
J: TRBJ2-5
DNA: TGTGCCAGCAGCTTAGGATCCGCGAAAGAGACCCAGTACTTC
CDR3: CASSLGSAKETQYF

size: -
V: TRBV11-3
D: TRBD2
J: TRBJ2-1
DNA: TGTGCCAGCAGCTCTAGCGGGAAAAACAATGAGCAGTTCTTC
CDR3: CASSSSGKNNEQFF

size: many
V: TRBV6-1
D: -
J: TRBJ2-3
DNA: TGTGCCAGCAGTGCCGGGATTAGCACAGATACGCAGTATTTT
CDR3: CASSAGISTDTQYF

size: few
V: TRBV13
D: -
J: TRBJ2-3
DNA: TGTGCCAGCAGCTACGTCGGGGGTGGGACAGATACGCAGTATTTT
CDR3: CASSYVGGGTDTQYF

size: many
V: TRBV4-3
D: -
J: TRBJ2-1
DNA: TGCGCCAGCAGCCAAGATGCCGGAGGGCGGGGTTACAATGAGCAGTTCTTC
CDR3: CASSQDAGGRGYNEQFF

size: few
V: TRBV5-6
D: -
J: TRBJ2-3
DNA: TGTGCCAGCAGCTTACGGGGTAGCACAGATACGCAGTATTTT
CDR3: CASSLRGSTDTQYF

size: many
V: TRBV24-1
D: -
J: TRBJ2-1
DNA: TGTGCCACCAGTGATTTCGGCCGGGTGGACAATGAGCAGTTCTTC
CDR3: CATSDFGRVDNEQFF

size: many
V: TRBV24-1
D: TRBD1
J: TRBJ2-1
DNA: TGTGCCACCAGTGATTCCCACGACAGGGGAGTCTACAATGAGCAGTTCTTC
CDR3: CATSDSHDRGVYNEQFF

size: many
V: TRBV5-6
D: -
J: TRBJ2-7
DNA: TGTGCCAGCAGCTTCCTGGCCCGCCAAGGAAACGAGCAGTACTTC
CDR3: CASSFLARQGNEQYF

size: few
V: TRBV5-1
D: TRBD2
J: TRBJ2-1
DNA: TGCGCCAGCGGGGAGACTAGCGTCAGGGACAATGAGCAGTTCTTC
CDR3: CASGETSVRDNEQFF

size: many
V: TRBV7-2
D: -
J: TRBJ1-6
DNA: TGTGCCAGCAGCCATAGTAGGGCTACTAATTCACCCCTCCACTTT
CDR3: CASSHSRATNSPLHF

size: many
V: TRBV27
D: -
J: TRBJ2-7
DNA: TGTGCCAGCAGTTTATCGACCCCTTGGGCGGAATACGAGCAGTACTTC
CDR3: CASSLSTPWAEYEQYF

size: many
V: TRBV12-3/TRBV12-4
D: TRBD1
J: TRBJ1-5
DNA: TGTGCCAGCAGTTTTTCAGGGAGGGGGCTGGGCAATCAGCCCCAGCATTTT
CDR3: CASSFSGRGLGNQPQHF

size: many
V: TRBV5-1
D: -
J: TRBJ1-3
DNA: TGCGCCAGCAGCGACAGTAGCTCTGGAAACACCATATATTTT
CDR3: CASSDSSSGNTIYF

size: -
V: TRBV7-2
D: -
J: TRBJ1-5
DNA: TGTGCCAGCAGCCAACAGGGTAGCAATCAGCCCCTGCATTTT
CDR3: CASSQQGSNQPLHF

size: few
V: TRBV5-4
D: TRBD2
J: TRBJ2-1
DNA: TGTGCCAGCAGCTTGTTTTCCTCGACTAGCGGTGTGAGCTCCTACAATGAGCAGTTCTTC
CDR3: CASSLFSSTSGVSSYNEQFF

size: many
V: TRBV25-1
D: TRBD1
J: TRBJ2-7
DNA: TGTGCCAGCAGTGACACACTCCGGGACAGGGATATGTACGAGCAGTACTTC
CDR3: CASSDTLRDRDMYEQYF

size: many
V: TRBV6-5
D: -
J: TRBJ1-1
DNA: TGTGCCAGCAGTCCTGTTTTTACAGGGAACACTGAAGCTTTCTTT
CDR3: CASSPVFTGNTEAFF

size: -
V: TRBV30
D: -
J: TRBJ2-7
DNA: TGTGCCTGGAGTGTAGCGTACGAGCAGTACTTC
CDR3: CAWSVAYEQYF